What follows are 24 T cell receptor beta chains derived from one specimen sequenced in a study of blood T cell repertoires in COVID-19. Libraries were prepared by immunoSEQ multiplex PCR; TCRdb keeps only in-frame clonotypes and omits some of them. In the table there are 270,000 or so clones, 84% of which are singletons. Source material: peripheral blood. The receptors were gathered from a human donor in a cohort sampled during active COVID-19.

The CDR3 DNA reads as TGTGCCAGCAGCGTACTCCTGACACCTAACACTGAAGCTTTCTTT. It specifies CASSVLLTPNTEAFF. The chain recombines TRBV9 with TRBJ1-1; D is ambiguous. CDR3 length: 15 residues. V was shortened by 1 base and J by 2 bases, with 12 bases between the two germline ends. Germline V gene lookup returns CDR1 SGDLS and CDR2 YYNGEE. The variable domain in full, with the rest retrieved from reference TRBV9 and TRBJ1-1, is DSGVTQTPKHLITATGQRVTLRCSPRSGDLSVYWYQQSLDQGLQFLIQYYNGEERAKGNILERFSAQQFPDLHSELNLSSLELGDSALYFCASSVLLTPNTEAFFGQGTRLTVV.

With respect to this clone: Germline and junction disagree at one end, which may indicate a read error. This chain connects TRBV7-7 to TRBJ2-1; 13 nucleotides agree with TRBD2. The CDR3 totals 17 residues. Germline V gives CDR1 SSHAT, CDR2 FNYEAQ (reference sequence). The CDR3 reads CASSLGTSGTPGNEQFF. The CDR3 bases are TGTGCTAGCAGCTTAGGGACTAGCGGGACCCCCGGAAATGAGCAGTTCTTC.

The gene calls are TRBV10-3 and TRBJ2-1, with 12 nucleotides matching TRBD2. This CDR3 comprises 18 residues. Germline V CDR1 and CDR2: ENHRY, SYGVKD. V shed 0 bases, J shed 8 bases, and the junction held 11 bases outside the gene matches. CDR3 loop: CAISESTSSGRAIDEQFF. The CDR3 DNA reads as TGTGCCATCAGTGAGTCGACGTCTAGCGGGAGGGCCATCGATGAGCAGTTCTTC.

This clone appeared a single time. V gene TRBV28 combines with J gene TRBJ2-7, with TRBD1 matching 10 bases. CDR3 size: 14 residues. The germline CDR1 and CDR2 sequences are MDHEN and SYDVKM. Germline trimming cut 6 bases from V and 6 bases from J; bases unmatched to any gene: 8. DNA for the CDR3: TGTGCCAGCAGCACGCCGGGACAGGGGTTCGAGCAGTACTTC. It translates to CASSTPGQGFEQYF.

The CDR3 reads CAISESKTGGILGEQYF. As DNA, the CDR3 is TGTGCCATCAGTGAGTCAAAGACAGGGGGGATACTAGGGGAGCAGTACTTC. The genes are TRBV10-3 and TRBJ2-7, with 9 nucleotides matching TRBD1. V shed 0 bases and J 7 bases; nucleotides not matched to a gene: 13. The CDR3 spans 17 residues. Germline V CDR1 and CDR2: ENHRY, SYGVKD.

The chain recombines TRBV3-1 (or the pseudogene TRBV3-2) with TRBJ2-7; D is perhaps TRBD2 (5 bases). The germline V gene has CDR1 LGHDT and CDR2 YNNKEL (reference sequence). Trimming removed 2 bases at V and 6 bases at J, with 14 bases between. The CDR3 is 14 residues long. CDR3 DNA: TGTGCCAGCAGCCAAAGGAGAGGGTTTGGCGAGCAGTACTTC. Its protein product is CASSQRRGFGEQYF.

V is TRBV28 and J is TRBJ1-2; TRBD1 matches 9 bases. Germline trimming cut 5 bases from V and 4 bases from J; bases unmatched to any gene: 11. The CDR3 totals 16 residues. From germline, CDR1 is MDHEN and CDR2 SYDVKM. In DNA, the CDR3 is TGTGCCAGCAGTAATTACCTGGACAGGGGCCGCTATGGCTACACCTTC. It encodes CASSNYLDRGRYGYTF.

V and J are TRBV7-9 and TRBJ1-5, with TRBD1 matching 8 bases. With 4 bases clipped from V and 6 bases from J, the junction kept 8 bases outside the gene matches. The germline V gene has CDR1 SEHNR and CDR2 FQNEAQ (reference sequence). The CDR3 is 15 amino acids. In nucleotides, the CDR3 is TGTGCCAGCAGCTCGGACAGGGCGGGGGTTCAGCCCCAGCATTTT. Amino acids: CASSSDRAGVQPQHF.

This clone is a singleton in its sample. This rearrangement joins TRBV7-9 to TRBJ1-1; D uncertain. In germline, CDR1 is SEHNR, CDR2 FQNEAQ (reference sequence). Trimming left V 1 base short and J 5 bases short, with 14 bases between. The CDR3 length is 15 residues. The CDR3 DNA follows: TGTGCCAGCAGCTTAGGGGCCGGGTCGGGGACTGAAGCTTTCTTT. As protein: CASSLGAGSGTEAFF.

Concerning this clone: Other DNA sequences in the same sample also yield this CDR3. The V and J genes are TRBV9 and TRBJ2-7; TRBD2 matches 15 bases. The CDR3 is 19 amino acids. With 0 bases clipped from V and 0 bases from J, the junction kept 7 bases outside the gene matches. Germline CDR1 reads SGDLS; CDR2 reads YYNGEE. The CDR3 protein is CASSVGLGLAGGPSYEQYF. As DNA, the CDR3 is TGTGCCAGCAGCGTAGGGTTGGGACTAGCGGGAGGCCCCTCCTACGAGCAGTACTTC.

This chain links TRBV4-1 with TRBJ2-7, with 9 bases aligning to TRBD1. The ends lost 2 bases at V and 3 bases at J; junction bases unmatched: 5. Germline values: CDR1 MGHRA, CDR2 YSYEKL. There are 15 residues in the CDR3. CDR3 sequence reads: CASSQITGQGYEQYF. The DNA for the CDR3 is TGCGCCAGCAGCCAAATTACGGGACAGGGCTACGAGCAGTACTTC.

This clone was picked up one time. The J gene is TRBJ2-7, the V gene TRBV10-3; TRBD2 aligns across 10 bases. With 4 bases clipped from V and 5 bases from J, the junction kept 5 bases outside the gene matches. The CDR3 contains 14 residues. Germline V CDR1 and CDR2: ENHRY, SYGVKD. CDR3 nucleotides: TGTGCCATCAGTGGAGCGGGGGGGCCGCACGAGCAGTACTTC. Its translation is CAISGAGGPHEQYF.

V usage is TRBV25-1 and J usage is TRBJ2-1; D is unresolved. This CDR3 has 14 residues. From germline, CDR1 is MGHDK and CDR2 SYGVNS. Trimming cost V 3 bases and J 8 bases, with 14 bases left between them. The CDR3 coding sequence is TGTGCCAGCAGTGAGTCGAAGTATACAGATGAGCAGTTCTTC. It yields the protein CASSESKYTDEQFF.

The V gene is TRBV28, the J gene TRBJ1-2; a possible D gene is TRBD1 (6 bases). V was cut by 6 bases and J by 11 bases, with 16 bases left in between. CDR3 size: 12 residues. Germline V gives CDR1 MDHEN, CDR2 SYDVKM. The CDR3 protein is CASSPRGGLYTF. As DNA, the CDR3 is TGTGCCAGCAGCCCTCGAGGGGGTTTATACACCTTC.

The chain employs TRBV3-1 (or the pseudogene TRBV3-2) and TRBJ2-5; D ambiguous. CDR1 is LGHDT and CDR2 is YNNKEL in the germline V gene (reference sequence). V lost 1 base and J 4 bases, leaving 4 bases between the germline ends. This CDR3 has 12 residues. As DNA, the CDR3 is TGTGCCAGCAGCCAAGGAGGAGAGACCCAGTACTTC. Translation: CASSQGGETQYF.

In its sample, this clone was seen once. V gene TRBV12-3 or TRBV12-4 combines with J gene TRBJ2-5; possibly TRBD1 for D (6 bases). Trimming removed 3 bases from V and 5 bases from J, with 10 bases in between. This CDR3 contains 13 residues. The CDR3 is CASSFTGLETQYF. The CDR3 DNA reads TGTGCCAGCAGTTTCACAGGGTTGGAGACCCAGTACTTC.

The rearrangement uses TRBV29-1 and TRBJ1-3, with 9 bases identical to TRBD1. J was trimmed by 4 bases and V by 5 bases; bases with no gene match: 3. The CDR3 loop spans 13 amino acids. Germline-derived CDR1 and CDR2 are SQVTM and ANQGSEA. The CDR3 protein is CSVHRGLGNTIYF. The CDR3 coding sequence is TGCAGCGTTCACAGGGGGCTCGGAAACACCATATATTTT.

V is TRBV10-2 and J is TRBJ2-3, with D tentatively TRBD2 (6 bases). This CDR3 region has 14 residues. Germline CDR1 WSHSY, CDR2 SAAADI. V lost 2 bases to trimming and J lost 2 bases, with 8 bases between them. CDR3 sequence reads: CASSERGITDTQYF. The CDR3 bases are TGCGCCAGCAGTGAGCGGGGGATCACAGATACGCAGTATTTT.

For the CDR3, the DNA is TGTGCCAGTAGCGGACTCCGGACTAGCGGGGAAGAGACCCAGTACTTC. This encodes CASSGLRTSGEETQYF. This rearrangement joins TRBV19 to TRBJ2-5; 12 bases map to TRBD2. J was trimmed by 3 bases and V by 6 bases; bases with no gene match: 8. Germline V gene data show CDR1 as LNHDA and CDR2 as SQIVND (reference sequence). The CDR3 consists of 16 residues. The full variable domain, completed using reference TRBV19 and TRBJ2-5, is DGGITQSPKYLFRKEGQNVTLSCEQNLNHDAMYWYRQDPGQGLRLIYYSQIVNDFQKGDIAEGYSVSREKKESFPLTVTSAQKNPTAFYLCASSGLRTSGEETQYFGPGTRLLVL.

CDR3 coding DNA: TGTGCCAGCAGCTCGGATCAGGGGTACGAGCAGTACTTC. It encodes CASSSDQGYEQYF. The V call is TRBV7-8, the J call TRBJ2-7; a possible D gene is TRBD1 (6 bases). The V end was cut by 4 bases, the J end by 4 bases, with 11 bases between. CDR1 and CDR2 from the germline V gene are SGHVS and FQNEAQ. CDR3 length: 13 residues.

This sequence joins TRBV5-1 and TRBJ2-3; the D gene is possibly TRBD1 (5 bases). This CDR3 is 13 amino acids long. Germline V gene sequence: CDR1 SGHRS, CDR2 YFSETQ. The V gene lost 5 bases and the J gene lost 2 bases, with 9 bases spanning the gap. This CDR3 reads CASRTRDTDTQYF. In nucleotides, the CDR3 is TGCGCCAGCAGAACCAGGGACACAGATACGCAGTATTTT.

Here the CDR3 DNA reads TGTGCCAGCAGCTTAGCTAGCGGGGGTCACAATGAGCAGTTCTTC. This codes for CASSLASGGHNEQFF. The rearrangement uses TRBV7-6 and TRBJ2-1, with TRBD2 matching over 9 bases. The CDR3 contains 15 residues. Germline V gene lookup returns CDR1 SGHVS and CDR2 FNYEAQ. V trimming: 0 bases; J trimming: 5 bases; junction bases outside the gene matches: 2.

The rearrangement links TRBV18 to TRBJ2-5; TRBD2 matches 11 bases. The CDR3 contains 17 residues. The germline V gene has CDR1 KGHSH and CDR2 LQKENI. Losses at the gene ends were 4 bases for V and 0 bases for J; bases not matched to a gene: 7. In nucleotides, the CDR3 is TGTGCCAGCTCACGCCGACTAGCGGGGCTGTACCAAGAGACCCAGTACTTC. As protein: CASSRRLAGLYQETQYF.

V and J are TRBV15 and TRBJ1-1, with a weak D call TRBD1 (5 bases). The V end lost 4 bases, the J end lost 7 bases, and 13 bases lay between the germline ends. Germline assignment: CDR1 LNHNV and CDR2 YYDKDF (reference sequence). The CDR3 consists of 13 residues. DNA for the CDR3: TGTGCCACCAGCAAGTGGGGCGATCATGAAGCTTTCTTT. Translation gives CATSKWGDHEAFF.